This T cell receptor (beta chain) was documented in a study of blood T cell repertoires in COVID-19. The germline CDR1 and CDR2 sequences are SSHAT and FNYEAQ (reference sequence). V was pared by 6 bases and J by 0 bases, with 4 bases of the junction left unmatched. This CDR3 has 15 amino acids. A word on this clone: Other nucleotide sequences in the sample specify the same CDR3.

The repertoire was sequenced with immunoSEQ multiplex PCR; TCRdb's copy has only in-frame clones and lacks some. The data show about 200,000 clones, 87% seen once. The sequence was collected from a man between 60 and 75 years old who had recovered from COVID-19. Material: peripheral blood. The V call is TRBV7-7, the J call TRBJ2-1, with 8 positions matching TRBD2. The CDR3 here is CASSPSGGSYNEQFF. The CDR3 nucleotides are TGTGCCAGCAGTCCCAGCGGGGGCTCCTACAATGAGCAGTTCTTC.